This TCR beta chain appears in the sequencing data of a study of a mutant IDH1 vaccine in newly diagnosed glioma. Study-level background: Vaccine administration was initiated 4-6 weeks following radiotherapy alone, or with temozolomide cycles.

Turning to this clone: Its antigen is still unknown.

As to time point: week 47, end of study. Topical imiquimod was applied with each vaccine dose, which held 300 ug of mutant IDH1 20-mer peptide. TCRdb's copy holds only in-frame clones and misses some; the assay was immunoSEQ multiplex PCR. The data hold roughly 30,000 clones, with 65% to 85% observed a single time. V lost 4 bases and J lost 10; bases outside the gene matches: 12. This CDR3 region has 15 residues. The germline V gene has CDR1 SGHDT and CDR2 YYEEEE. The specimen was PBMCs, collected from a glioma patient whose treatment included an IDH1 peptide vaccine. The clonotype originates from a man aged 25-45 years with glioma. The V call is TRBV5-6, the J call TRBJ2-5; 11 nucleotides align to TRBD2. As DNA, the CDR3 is TGTGCCAGCAGCCTGGTGGTAGCGGGGGGGCCCGTCCAGTACTTC. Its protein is CASSLVVAGGPVQYF.